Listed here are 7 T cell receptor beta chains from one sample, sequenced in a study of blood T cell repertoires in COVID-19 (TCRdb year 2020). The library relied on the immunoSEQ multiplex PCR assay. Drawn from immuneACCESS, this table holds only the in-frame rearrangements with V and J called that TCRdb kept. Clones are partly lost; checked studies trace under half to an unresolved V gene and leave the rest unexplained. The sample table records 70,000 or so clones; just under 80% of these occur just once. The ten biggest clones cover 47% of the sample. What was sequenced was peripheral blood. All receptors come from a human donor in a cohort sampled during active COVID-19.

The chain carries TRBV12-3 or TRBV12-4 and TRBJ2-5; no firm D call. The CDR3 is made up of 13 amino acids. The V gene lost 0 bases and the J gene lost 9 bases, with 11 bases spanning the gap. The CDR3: CASSLATVGAQYF. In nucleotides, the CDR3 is TGTGCCAGCAGTTTAGCGACTGTAGGAGCCCAGTACTTC.

CDR3 DNA: TGTGCCAGTAGTACCCCTGGACAGGGAAGGTCCTACAATGAGCAGTTCTTC. It is translated as CASSTPGQGRSYNEQFF. The chain links TRBV19 to TRBJ2-1, with 8 nucleotides matching TRBD1. With 4 bases clipped from V and 1 base from J, the junction kept 9 bases outside the gene matches. The CDR3 has 17 amino acids. Germline V gives CDR1 LNHDA, CDR2 SQIVND (reference sequence).

The CDR3 DNA is TGTGCCAGCAGTCTACTAGCGGGAGAGAGCGAGCAGTACTTC. This codes for CASSLLAGESEQYF. This chain uses TRBV28 with TRBJ2-7; 11 bases line up with TRBD2. The CDR3 loop spans 14 amino acids. With V trimmed by 5 bases and J by 6 bases, 6 bases remained unmatched. Germline V gene lookup returns CDR1 MDHEN and CDR2 SYDVKM.

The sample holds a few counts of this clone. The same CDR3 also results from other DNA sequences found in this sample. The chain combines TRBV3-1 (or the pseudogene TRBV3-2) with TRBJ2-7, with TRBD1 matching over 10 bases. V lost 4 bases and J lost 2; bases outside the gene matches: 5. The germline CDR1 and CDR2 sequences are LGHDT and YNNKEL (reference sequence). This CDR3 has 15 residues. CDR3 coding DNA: TGTGCCAGCAGCCCGAGACAGGGGGCACCCTACGAGCAGTACTTC. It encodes CASSPRQGAPYEQYF.

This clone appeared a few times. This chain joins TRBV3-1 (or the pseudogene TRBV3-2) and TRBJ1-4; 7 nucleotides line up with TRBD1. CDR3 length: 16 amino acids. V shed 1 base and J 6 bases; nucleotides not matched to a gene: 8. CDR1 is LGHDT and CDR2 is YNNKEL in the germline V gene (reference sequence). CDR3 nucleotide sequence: TGTGCCAGCAGCCAAGCGACAGGGCGGATTGATGAAAAACTGTTTTTT. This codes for CASSQATGRIDEKLFF.

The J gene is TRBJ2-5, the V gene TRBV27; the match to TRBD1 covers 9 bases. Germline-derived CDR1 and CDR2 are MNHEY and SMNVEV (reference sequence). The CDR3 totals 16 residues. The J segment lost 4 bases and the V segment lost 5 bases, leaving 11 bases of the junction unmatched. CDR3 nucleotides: TGTGCCAGCAGTCCGCGGACAGGGGCGAGGGGAGAGACCCAGTACTTC. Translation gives CASSPRTGARGETQYF.

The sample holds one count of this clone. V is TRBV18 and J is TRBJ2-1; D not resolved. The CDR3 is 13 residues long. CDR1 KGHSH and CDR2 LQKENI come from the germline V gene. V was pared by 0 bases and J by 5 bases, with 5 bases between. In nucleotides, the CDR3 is TGTGCCAGCTCACCACCCGGAGACAATGAGCAGTTCTTC. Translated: CASSPPGDNEQFF.